Listed here are 17 T cell receptor beta chains from one sample, sequenced in a study of vaccination effects on CD4 cells after COVID-19. These receptors are not linked to any known antigen. The repertoire was sequenced with immunoSEQ multiplex PCR; TCRdb's copy has only in-frame clones and lacks some. The sample shows fewer than 25,000 clones, roughly 80% of them seen only once. Within the ViraFEST assay, antigen-specific CD4+ T cells underwent expansion with viral peptide pools prior to sequencing. Upon completion of about ten days in culture, CD4+ T cells were isolated. Vaccination of participants consisted of two doses of either the BNT162b2 or mRNA-1273 vaccine. The specimen was CD4+ T cells from PBMCs cultured with HCoV-NL63 spike peptides, collected after COVID-19 vaccination. The receptors shown here come from a human donor who received a COVID-19 vaccine.

This clone came up once. The rearrangement links TRBV9 to TRBJ2-5, with D possibly called TRBD1 or TRBD2 (5 bases each). The germline CDR1 and CDR2 sequences are SGDLS and YYNGEE. V was shortened by 0 bases and J by 4 bases, with 19 bases between the two germline ends. The CDR3 totals 17 residues. The DNA for the CDR3 is TGTGCCAGCAGCGTAGCCCTTGGGGAGCCCGGGGCAGAGACCCAGTACTTC. As protein: CASSVALGEPGAETQYF.

The chain employs TRBV30 and TRBJ2-7, with TRBD1 identical over 9 bases. Per the germline V gene, CDR1 is GTSNPN and CDR2 is SVGIG (reference sequence). The ends lost 1 base at V and 3 bases at J; junction bases unmatched: 10. The CDR3 is 16 residues long. CDR3 nucleotide sequence: TGTGCCTGGAGTGCTAAGCCGGGACAGGGTCACTACGAGCAGTACTTC. Translating it yields CAWSAKPGQGHYEQYF.

This chain joins TRBV29-1 and TRBJ1-3; possibly TRBD1 for D (6 bases). This CDR3 comprises 13 residues. Looked up from germline, CDR1 is SQVTM and CDR2 is ANQGSEA. V lost 5 bases, J lost 3 bases, and 11 bases lay in between. The CDR3: CSVQGYSGNTIYF. The CDR3 DNA reads TGCAGCGTTCAGGGGTACAGTGGAAACACCATATATTTT. The entire variable domain, with the rest obtained from reference TRBV29-1 and TRBJ1-3, is as follows: SAVISQKPSRDICQRGTSLTIQCQVDSQVTMMFWYRQQPGQSLTLIATANQGSEATYESGFVIDKFPISRPNLTFSTLTVSNMSPEDSSIYLCSVQGYSGNTIYFGEGSWLTVV.

This sequence joins TRBV6-2 or TRBV6-3 and TRBJ1-1; D unresolved. The V and J ends lost 6 bases and 0 bases respectively, with 17 bases between them. The CDR3 sequence is 16 residues long. CDR1 MNHEY and CDR2 SVGEGT come from the germline V gene. The CDR3: CASSPTLGRLNTEAFF. In nucleotides, the CDR3 is TGTGCCAGCAGCCCTACACTCGGACGGTTGAACACTGAAGCTTTCTTT.

The chain joins TRBV29-1 to TRBJ2-7; 8 bases are shared with TRBD1. CDR1 and CDR2 (germline): SQVTM, ANQGSEA. The CDR3 loop spans 14 amino acids. Trimming took 5 bases from V and 4 from J; bases not matched to a gene: 10. The DNA of the CDR3 is TGCAGCGTTTCAGCCGGGACAGGCCTTTACGAGCAGTACTTC. Amino acid sequence: CSVSAGTGLYEQYF.

The sample holds a few counts of this clone. The genes are TRBV10-3 and TRBJ1-3, with a possible D match to TRBD1 (5 bases). Trimming removed 7 bases from V and 0 bases from J, with 7 bases in between. Germline loops: CDR1 ENHRY, CDR2 SYGVKD. This CDR3 is built from 13 residues. The CDR3 sequence is CAINRGSGNTIYF. The CDR3 coding sequence is TGTGCCATCAATAGGGGCTCTGGAAACACCATATATTTT.

V and J are TRBV19 and TRBJ1-2, with D perhaps matching TRBD1 (5 bases). In germline, CDR1 is LNHDA, CDR2 SQIVND (reference sequence). Deletions cut 3 bases from V and 5 bases from J, with 16 bases between. The CDR3 runs to 15 residues. The DNA for the CDR3 is TGTGCCAGTAGTATGGGGCGGCCGGGGGTGTATGGCTACACCTTC. This sequence encodes CASSMGRPGVYGYTF.

J is TRBJ1-5 and V is TRBV28; D not certain. Germline V gene data show CDR1 as MDHEN and CDR2 as SYDVKM. Trimming left V 2 bases short and J 1 base short, with 9 bases between. This CDR3 comprises 15 residues. CDR3 DNA sequence: TGTGCCAGCAGTTTACTTACACCGAGCAATCAGCCCCAGCATTTT. It translates to CASSLLTPSNQPQHF.

This clone was observed a few times. The rearrangement joins TRBV19 to TRBJ1-5; perhaps TRBD1 as D (5 bases). The CDR3 runs 15 residues. Germline V gene data show CDR1 as LNHDA and CDR2 as SQIVND (reference sequence). V was shortened by 7 bases and J by 1 base, with 14 bases between the two germline ends. The CDR3 DNA is TGTGCCAGTATTAAGGGGATCCTAAGCAATCAGCCCCAGCATTTT. Its translation: CASIKGILSNQPQHF.

The chain couples TRBV6-1 to TRBJ2-3; tentatively, D is TRBD1 (5 bases). The CDR3 is made up of 16 amino acids. Trimming cost V 2 bases and J 6 bases, with 18 bases left between them. Germline values: CDR1 MNHNS, CDR2 SASEGT. The CDR3 spells CASSEFKGSHLDTQYF. As DNA, the CDR3 is TGTGCCAGCAGTGAATTTAAGGGGTCGCATTTGGATACGCAGTATTTT.

A few counts support this clone. CDR3 DNA sequence: TGTGCCAGCAGTTCCTCCCTGACACGGGCTAACTATGGCTACACCTTC. Its translation is CASSSSLTRANYGYTF. This rearrangement joins TRBV6-5 to TRBJ1-2; D gene uncertain. The CDR3 has 16 amino acids. The ends were cut back, 4 bases at V and 0 bases at J, with 15 bases in the middle. Germline V gives CDR1 MNHEY, CDR2 SVGAGI.

The CDR3 nucleotides read TGTGCCACCAGCAGAGATTCAACAGGGCCCTATGGCTACACCTTC. Its translation is CATSRDSTGPYGYTF. The rearrangement uses TRBV15 and TRBJ1-2; perhaps TRBD1 as D (6 bases). The ends were cut back, 0 bases at V and 4 bases at J, with 12 bases in the middle. Per the germline V gene, CDR1 is LNHNV and CDR2 is YYDKDF (reference sequence). The length of the CDR3 is 15 residues.

The chain combines TRBV25-1 with TRBJ2-3, with D possibly TRBD1 on 5 matching bases. Trimming took 1 base from V and 5 from J, leaving 22 bases between them. Germline V gene sequence: CDR1 MGHDK, CDR2 SYGVNS. This CDR3 has 18 amino acids. The CDR3 sequence is CASSESSWLAQGVDTQYF. Written as DNA, the CDR3 is TGTGCCAGCAGTGAATCGAGTTGGTTAGCTCAAGGGGTAGATACGCAGTATTTT.

The rearrangement joins TRBV4-2 to TRBJ2-2; 8 bases align to TRBD1. CDR3 length: 17 amino acids. Unmatched junction bases numbered 9, after V lost 0 bases and J lost 6 bases. The germline V gene has CDR1 LGHNA and CDR2 YNFKEQ. CDR3 in amino acids: CASSQEGGRGRAGELFF. DNA for the CDR3: TGTGCCAGCAGCCAAGAGGGTGGCAGGGGGCGAGCCGGGGAGCTGTTTTTT.

The V gene is TRBV16, the J gene TRBJ2-5; 9 bases align to TRBD2. Germline trimming cut 3 bases from V and 5 bases from J; bases unmatched to any gene: 4. The CDR3 spans 14 residues. Germline-derived CDR1 and CDR2 are KGHSY and FQNENV. The CDR3 is CASSQTSGGETQYF. The CDR3 DNA follows: TGTGCCAGCAGCCAGACTAGCGGTGGGGAGACCCAGTACTTC.

This rearrangement joins TRBV27 to TRBJ1-6, with 10 bases identical to TRBD1. The CDR3 has 15 amino acids. Trimming removed 5 bases from V and 7 bases from J; junction bases left unmatched: 5. Germline V gene sequence: CDR1 MNHEY, CDR2 SMNVEV (reference sequence). CDR3 DNA: TGTGCCAGCAGTCCCCGGGACAGGGGAAATTCACCCCTCCACTTT. Translation: CASSPRDRGNSPLHF.

This clone was seen once. This rearrangement joins TRBV11-2 to TRBJ1-1; no clear D gene. Between the trimmed V and J ends, which lost 5 bases and 5 bases, there was a span of 18 bases. CDR3 size: 15 residues. Germline CDR1 SGHAT, CDR2 FQNNGV. The CDR3 is CASSGIRDGWTEAFF. The CDR3 DNA reads as TGTGCCAGCAGCGGAATCAGAGATGGATGGACTGAAGCTTTCTTT. The whole variable domain, filled in from reference TRBV11-2 and TRBJ1-1, reads EAGVAQSPRYKIIEKRQSVAFWCNPISGHATLYWYQQILGQGPKLLIQFQNNGVVDDSQLPKDRFSAERLKGVDSTLKIQPAKLEDSAVYLCASSGIRDGWTEAFFGQGTRLTVV.